The rows below give T cell receptor beta chains drawn from one sample of a study of CD8 T cells in Susac syndrome. A single record per CDR3 protein comes from TCRdb applying MiXCR to the immunoSEQ multiplex PCR reads. Of 20,000 to 25,000 distinct CDR3 sequences in the sample, around 92% were seen once. Input material: CD8+ T cells from PBMCs. These receptor sequences come from a human donor in good health. CDR3s include the opening cysteine and the closing phenylalanine or tryptophan. Each record gives: D gene, V gene, J gene, clone size, CDR3 DNA, CDR3 protein. A D gene is named only where the DNA matches it firmly. The size of a clone is reported for some rows only, either as once, few or many, or as a class for expanded clones.

>NA|TRBV12-3/TRBV12-4|TRBJ1-1|NA
TGTGCCAGCAGTTTAGCGATGGGCCCAGGGGAAGCTTTCTTT
CASSLAMGPGEAFF
>NA|TRBV10-1|TRBJ2-3|NA
TGCGCCAGCAGTGGTATGAGAAAAGCTAGCGCAGATACGCAGTATTTT
CASSGMRKASADTQYF
>NA|TRBV9|TRBJ1-1|NA
TGTGCCAGCAGCGTATTCGCAGGGGAAAGCACTGAAGCTTTCTTT
CASSVFAGESTEAFF
>NA|TRBV4-1|TRBJ1-1|NA
TGCGCCAGCAGCCCCTACGGACAGAACACTGAAGCTTTCTTT
CASSPYGQNTEAFF
>NA|TRBV27|TRBJ1-1|NA
TGTGCCAGCAGGACAGGAATTTTCATGAACACTGAAGCTTTCTTT
CASRTGIFMNTEAFF
>TRBD2|TRBV20-1|TRBJ2-3|NA
TGCAGTGCTAGGCCTAGCGGGGGGGATTATACGCAGTATTTT
CSARPSGGDYTQYF
>TRBD1|TRBV6-2/TRBV6-3|TRBJ2-2|NA
TGTGCCAGCAGTTCGGGACAGGGGGTCTCGAGCACCGGGGAGCTGTTTTTT
CASSSGQGVSSTGELFF
>NA|TRBV5-1|TRBJ1-1|NA
TGCGCCAGCAGCTTGGCCGGGCGGGGAGGTACTGAAGCTTTCTTT
CASSLAGRGGTEAFF
>NA|TRBV5-6|TRBJ2-7|NA
TGTGCCAGCAGCCCACAACACCACAGGGGAGGTCCTTACGAGCAGTACTTC
CASSPQHHRGGPYEQYF
>NA|TRBV5-6|TRBJ2-7|NA
TGTGCCAGCAGCTTGGGGCTGGGCCCCAGCTCCTACGAGCAGTACTTC
CASSLGLGPSSYEQYF
>NA|TRBV12-3/TRBV12-4|TRBJ1-1|NA
TGTGCCAGCAGTGAAATTCCTAACACTGAAGCTTTCTTT
CASSEIPNTEAFF
>NA|TRBV7-2|TRBJ2-3|NA
TGTGCCAGCAGCTTAGTCAGCACAGATACGCAGTATTTT
CASSLVSTDTQYF
>NA|TRBV29-1|TRBJ1-1|NA
TGCAGCGTTGAAGGGGCAGGGAGGACTGAAGCTTTCTTT
CSVEGAGRTEAFF
>NA|TRBV6-5|TRBJ1-1|NA
TGTGCCAGCAGCCCAGTTACAGTTGACACTGAAGCTTTCTTT
CASSPVTVDTEAFF
>NA|TRBV19|TRBJ1-1|NA
TGTGCCAGTAAGGCAACTGAAGCTTTCTTT
CASKATEAFF
>NA|TRBV14|TRBJ2-1|once
TGTGCCAGCAGCCAAGAGAGGTACAATGAGCAGTTCTTC
CASSQERYNEQFF
>NA|TRBV11-2|TRBJ1-6|NA
TGTGCCAGCAGCCGGAAGGGGAACAATTCACCCCTCCACTTT
CASSRKGNNSPLHF
>NA|TRBV29-1|TRBJ1-1|NA
TGCAGCGGCCGACGAGATAGTAAGAACACTGAAGCTTTCTTT
CSGRRDSKNTEAFF
>TRBD2|TRBV7-8|TRBJ2-1|NA
TGTGCCAGCAGCTTAGACCGCGCGGGACTAGCGGGGCCTGGGAATGAGCAGTTCTTC
CASSLDRAGLAGPGNEQFF
>NA|TRBV4-3|TRBJ2-6|NA
TGCGCCAGCAGCCAAGAGGCAGGCTCTGGGGCCAACGTCCTGACTTTC
CASSQEAGSGANVLTF
>NA|TRBV27|TRBJ2-7|NA
TGTGCCAGCAGTTTAAGGGGGGGGCAGGCCTACGAGCAGTACTTC
CASSLRGGQAYEQYF
>NA|TRBV12-3/TRBV12-4|TRBJ1-2|NA
TGTGCCAGCAGTTCCACAGGGTCATATGGCTACACCTTC
CASSSTGSYGYTF
>TRBD1|TRBV27|TRBJ1-6|NA
TGTGCCAGCAGAGGGACAGGGGGTAATTCACCCCTCCACTTT
CASRGTGGNSPLHF
>NA|TRBV18|TRBJ2-7|NA
TGTGCCAGCTCAGTAGGGGATACCTGCGAGCAGTACTTC
CASSVGDTCEQYF
>NA|TRBV7-8|TRBJ1-2|NA
TGTGCCAGCAGCCTGGGACCTCCGGGATTGTATGGCTACACCTTC
CASSLGPPGLYGYTF
>NA|TRBV14|TRBJ1-1|NA
TGTGCCAGCAGCTCTCTGATCGGGGTACCCGGGGCTTTCTTT
CASSSLIGVPGAFF
>TRBD2|TRBV20-1|TRBJ2-4|NA
TGCAGTGCCGGGGGGGCGCTAGCCAAAAACATTCAGTACTTC
CSAGGALAKNIQYF
>TRBD1|TRBV29-1|TRBJ2-7|NA
TGCAGCGTTGTTGCGGGCAGGGGGCTAGGAGAGCAGTACTTC
CSVVAGRGLGEQYF
>TRBD2|TRBV6-2/TRBV6-3|TRBJ2-1|once
TGTGCCATCGGGACTAGCGGGGGGTTCAATGAGCAGTTCTTC
CAIGTSGGFNEQFF
>NA|TRBV2|TRBJ1-3|once
TGTGCCAGCAGTGAAACACAATCAGACGTGCCAGTTCTCTCTGGAAACACCATATATTTT
CASSETQSDVPVLSGNTIYF
>NA|TRBV7-2|TRBJ2-7|NA
TGTGCCAGCAGCTTAGTCGAAACAGGTACCTACGAGCAGTACTTC
CASSLVETGTYEQYF
>TRBD1|TRBV7-9|TRBJ2-5|NA
TGTGCCAGCAACAACCCCGCGACAGGGGAAGAGACCCAGTACTTC
CASNNPATGEETQYF
>NA|TRBV7-9|TRBJ2-2|NA
TGTGCCAGCAGCTTACCCCGAGGCAGGCGAAACACCGGGGAGCTGTTTTTT
CASSLPRGRRNTGELFF
>NA|TRBV6-4|TRBJ2-3|NA
TGTGCCAGCAGTGACGGGACTAGCACAGATACGCAGTATTTT
CASSDGTSTDTQYF
>TRBD1|TRBV13|TRBJ2-4|NA
TGTGCCAGCAGCTTAGAAGGGGGCGAAAACATTCAGTACTTC
CASSLEGGENIQYF
>TRBD1|TRBV12-3/TRBV12-4|TRBJ1-1|NA
TGTGCCAGCAGTCTGGACAGGGTAGGAACTGAAGCTTTCTTT
CASSLDRVGTEAFF
>NA|TRBV7-9|TRBJ2-4|NA
TGTGCCAGCAGCCCGGACCGCCTAGCCAAAAACATTCAGTACTTC
CASSPDRLAKNIQYF
>NA|TRBV7-2|TRBJ2-7|once
TGTGCCAGCAGCCCCTGGCAGGGCTCCTACGAGCAGTACTTC
CASSPWQGSYEQYF
>TRBD1|TRBV20-1|TRBJ2-1|once
TGCAGTGCTAGGGGCGACAGGGTGGGCTCCTACAATGAGCAGTTCTTC
CSARGDRVGSYNEQFF
>NA|TRBV20-1|TRBJ2-1|NA
TGCAGTGCGAGAACTTTGAGGGACTACAATGAGCAGTTCTTC
CSARTLRDYNEQFF
>NA|TRBV6-4|TRBJ2-2|NA
TGTGCCAGCAGCTACAGGGAAAACGGGGAGCTGTTTTTT
CASSYRENGELFF
>NA|TRBV5-1|TRBJ2-3|NA
TGCGCCAGCAGCCCGCGGCGGGGCACAGATACGCAGTATTTT
CASSPRRGTDTQYF
>NA|TRBV20-1|TRBJ2-7|NA
TGCAGTGCTAGAGGGTTCAGCTCCTACGAGCAGTACTTC
CSARGFSSYEQYF
>NA|TRBV7-2|TRBJ2-6|NA
TGTGCCAGCAGCTTAGCCCGTGACAGGAAAGCTGGGGCCAACGTCCTGACTTTC
CASSLARDRKAGANVLTF
>NA|TRBV27|TRBJ2-1|NA
TGTGCCAGCAGTTTATCGAGCGTCAATGAGCAGTTCTTC
CASSLSSVNEQFF
>TRBD2|TRBV7-9|TRBJ2-2|NA
TGTGCCCTCCCGGGGGGGGCCGACACCGGGGAGCTGTTTTTT
CALPGGADTGELFF
>NA|TRBV6-2/TRBV6-3|TRBJ2-7|NA
TGTGCCAGCAGGACCGGGATCGAGCAGTACTTC
CASRTGIEQYF
>NA|TRBV6-1|TRBJ2-7|NA
TGTGCCAGCAGTCAAACAGGTAGTATAGACTTCGATCACGGTGACGAGCAGTACTTC
CASSQTGSIDFDHGDEQYF
>NA|TRBV6-2/TRBV6-3|TRBJ1-2|NA
TGTGCCAGCAGTTACTCCGGACAGACCTATGGCTACACCTTC
CASSYSGQTYGYTF
>NA|TRBV27|TRBJ1-3|NA
TGTGCCAGCAGATCCGGGCCAGGGCCAAACACCATATATTTT
CASRSGPGPNTIYF
>NA|TRBV4-1|TRBJ1-1|NA
TGCGCCAGCAGCCAAGATCCTACAGGGCTTCTTAACACTGAAGCTTTCTTT
CASSQDPTGLLNTEAFF
>TRBD1|TRBV4-3|TRBJ2-5|NA
TGCGCCAGCAGCCCTGGACCGGGACAGCAAGAGACCCAGTACTTC
CASSPGPGQQETQYF
>NA|TRBV20-1|TRBJ1-2|once
TGCAGTGCTCGCCCAGTTAACTATGGCTACACCTTC
CSARPVNYGYTF
>NA|TRBV13|TRBJ2-1|NA
TGTGCCAGCAGAGGGGACCCGCTAAGGGATGAGCAGTTCTTC
CASRGDPLRDEQFF
>TRBD1|TRBV5-1|TRBJ2-7|NA
TGCGCCAGCAGCCCACACGACGGACAGGGGTACGAGCAGTACTTC
CASSPHDGQGYEQYF
>NA|TRBV6-2/TRBV6-3|TRBJ1-1|NA
TGTGCCAGCGGGCCCCACTCAGCATCGAACACTGAAGCTTTCTTT
CASGPHSASNTEAFF
>NA|TRBV7-2|TRBJ2-5|NA
TGTGCCAGCAGCTTAGGCCTAGCAGTGACTCAAGAGACCCAGTACTTC
CASSLGLAVTQETQYF
>NA|TRBV10-3|TRBJ2-7|NA
TGTGCCATCAGTCCAGGGTCCTCCTACGAGCAGTACTTC
CAISPGSSYEQYF
>TRBD1|TRBV27|TRBJ2-3|NA
TGTGCCAGCAGTTACAGGGGAGATACGCAGTATTTT
CASSYRGDTQYF
>TRBD1|TRBV7-7|TRBJ2-4|once
TGCGATCCATGGACAGGGACGGCCAAAAACATTCAGTACTTC
CDPWTGTAKNIQYF